This note documents a single T cell receptor beta chain sequence. What it binds is not known. Expressed TCRB transcripts were sequenced because the entire RNA isolate underwent reverse transcription. Profiled with immunoSEQ multiplex PCR; TCRdb holds only in-frame clones, not every one. This sample has 310,000 or so clones, with 8% to 13% found just once. The sample belongs to a study of beta chain features in type 1 diabetes. Broader study findings: A pattern of fewer insertions and more deletions at VDJ junctions was seen in type 1 diabetes patients. In comparison with healthy donors, patients had naive, central memory and Treg TCRB repertoires that appeared more similar. Type 1 diabetes patients showed a moderate but significant shortening of TCRB CDR3s in all four CD4+ subsets.

The CDR3 runs to 14 residues. Trimming cost V 3 bases and J 5 bases; bases outside gene matches: 5. Germline lookup yields CDR1 SGHRS and CDR2 YFSETQ. The authors sorted CD4+ naive, central memory, regulatory and stem cell-like memory cells via CD45RO/CCR7/CD25/CD127/CD95/CD27. The clonotype comes from a woman younger than 45 in good health. The sample consisted of naive CD4+ T cells from blood. This chain uses TRBV5-1 with TRBJ2-1; 7 positions agree with TRBD2. The CDR3 is CASSSGAGDNEQFF. For the CDR3, the DNA is TGCGCCAGCAGCTCTGGGGCGGGGGACAATGAGCAGTTCTTC.